A selection of T cell receptor beta chains follows, all from one sample in a study of early stage breast cancer tumors. The data were produced by immunoSEQ multiplex PCR, yet TCRdb's version contains in-frame clones alone and is incomplete. The sample lists around 30,000 clones, over 70% occurring once. Sample: breast tumor tissue. The receptor source for this set is a person in their thirties with breast cancer. CDR3s include the opening cysteine and the closing phenylalanine or tryptophan. Fields, in order: CDR3 protein, CDR3 DNA, CDR3 length, V gene, D gene, clone size, J gene. A D gene is named only where the DNA matches it firmly. Clone size is stated in some rows and not others, as once, few, many or a class when expanded.

CASSYAGAGTGELFF	TGTGCCAGCAGTTACGCGGGGGCAGGAACCGGGGAGCTGTTTTTT	15	TRBV6-5	-	-	TRBJ2-2
CASSFVGADTQYF	TGTGCCAGCAGTTTTGTAGGTGCAGATACGCAGTATTTT	13	TRBV27	-	-	TRBJ2-3
CASSSRTGNNEQFF	TGTGCCAGCAGCTCGAGGACAGGTAATAATGAGCAGTTCTTC	14	TRBV7-6	TRBD1	-	TRBJ2-1
CASSLQGVYNSPLHF	TGTGCCAGCAGTCTACAGGGGGTTTATAATTCACCCCTCCACTTT	15	TRBV6-6	TRBD1	-	TRBJ1-6
CASSSTWEASGGYTF	TGTGCCAGCAGCTCCACTTGGGAGGCCTCGGGTGGCTACACCTTC	15	TRBV7-2	-	-	TRBJ1-2
CASSHGWQGDEQFF	TGTGCCAGCAGCCACGGTTGGCAGGGCGATGAGCAGTTCTTC	14	TRBV7-6	-	-	TRBJ2-1
CASSPLSETQYF	TGTGCCAGCAGCCCACTCTCCGAGACCCAGTACTTC	12	TRBV7-9	-	few	TRBJ2-5
CASSVAGTGYNEQFF	TGTGCCAGCAGCGTAGCCGGGACAGGCTACAATGAGCAGTTCTTC	15	TRBV9	TRBD1	-	TRBJ2-1
CASSPDTTEAFF	TGTGCCAGCAGCCCGGACACTACTGAAGCTTTCTTT	12	TRBV7-2	-	-	TRBJ1-1
CASFHLGLAPGDTQYF	TGTGCCAGCTTTCACCTTGGACTAGCCCCAGGGGATACGCAGTATTTT	16	TRBV18	TRBD2	once	TRBJ2-3
CASSLRGGIYEQYF	TGTGCCAGCAGTTTAAGGGGCGGTATTTACGAGCAGTACTTC	14	TRBV27	-	-	TRBJ2-7
CASGPPGLVHF	TGTGCTAGTGGTCCTCCGGGACTAGTGCACTTC	11	TRBV12-5	TRBD2	-	TRBJ2-7
CASSLFTGELFF	TGCGCCAGCAGCTTGTTCACCGGGGAGCTGTTTTTT	12	TRBV5-1	-	-	TRBJ2-2
CASQGGRAKDTQYF	TGCGCCTCTCAAGGCGGGAGGGCCAAAGATACGCAGTATTTT	14	TRBV10-1	TRBD2	-	TRBJ2-3
CASSLGQGWDEQYF	TGTGCCAGCAGCCTGGGACAGGGGTGGGACGAGCAGTACTTC	14	TRBV5-6	TRBD1	few	TRBJ2-7
CASGSGNLYEQYF	TGTGCCAGCGGATCCGGGAACCTCTACGAGCAGTACTTC	13	TRBV27	-	-	TRBJ2-7
CSVEDQGAGELFF	TGCAGCGTTGAAGATCAGGGGGCCGGGGAGCTGTTTTTT	13	TRBV29-1	TRBD1	-	TRBJ2-2
CASSLSPRGPADNSPLHF	TGTGCCAGCAGCTTATCCCCTCGCGGTCCGGCCGATAATTCACCCCTCCACTTT	18	TRBV7-2	-	few	TRBJ1-6
CASSLLPGAGELFF	TGTGCCAGCAGCTTACTTCCGGGGGCCGGGGAGCTGTTTTTT	14	TRBV5-6	-	-	TRBJ2-2
CASSLGLAIGETQYF	TGTGCCAGCAGCTTAGGACTAGCGATAGGAGAGACCCAGTACTTC	15	TRBV11-2	TRBD2	-	TRBJ2-5
CASSMGRGVTGELFF	TGTGCCAGTAGTATGGGGCGCGGGGTCACCGGGGAGCTGTTTTTT	15	TRBV19	-	few	TRBJ2-2
CASRLIGNTIYF	TGTGCCAGCAGGCTGATAGGAAACACCATATATTTT	12	TRBV6-6	-	-	TRBJ1-3
CASSRTLGGAISMNTEAFF	TGTGCCAGCAGCCGCACCCTAGGGGGAGCAATCAGCATGAACACTGAAGCTTTCTTT	19	TRBV2	-	-	TRBJ1-1
CASSEEGLAGYTGELFF	TGTGCCAGTAGTGAGGAGGGACTAGCGGGATACACCGGGGAGCTGTTTTTT	17	TRBV19	TRBD2	-	TRBJ2-2
CASSQDLPRAYEQYF	TGTGCCAGCAGCCAAGATCTACCCCGCGCCTACGAGCAGTACTTC	15	TRBV14	-	-	TRBJ2-7
CASSLAAGDLPEEQYF	TGTGCCAGCAGCCTGGCGGCGGGAGACCTCCCGGAGGAGCAGTACTTC	16	TRBV13	TRBD2	-	TRBJ2-7
CAIRAGSGANVLTF	TGTGCCATAAGGGCCGGATCTGGGGCCAACGTCCTGACTTTC	14	TRBV7-9	-	few	TRBJ2-6
CASSPSQGYEQYF	TGTGCCAGCAGCCCTTCCCAGGGATACGAGCAGTACTTC	13	TRBV2	-	-	TRBJ2-7
CASSSEVRVGYSPLHF	TGTGCCAGCAGTTCCGAGGTGAGGGTTGGTTATTCACCCCTCCACTTT	16	TRBV27	-	-	TRBJ1-6
CAISESVNYGYTF	TGTGCCATCAGTGAGTCAGTTAACTATGGCTACACCTTC	13	TRBV10-3	-	-	TRBJ1-2
CASRDLGTGVWNEQFF	TGTGCCAGTAGGGACCTAGGGACAGGGGTATGGAATGAGCAGTTCTTC	16	TRBV19	TRBD1	-	TRBJ2-1
CASSPGGQADKYEQYF	TGTGCCAGCTCACCAGGGGGACAGGCCGACAAGTACGAGCAGTACTTC	16	TRBV18	TRBD1	few	TRBJ2-7
CASSFWGGLMNTEAFF	TGTGCCAGCAGCTTTTGGGGGGGCCTCATGAACACTGAAGCTTTCTTT	16	TRBV5-6	-	-	TRBJ1-1
CASSSGLFFYEQYF	TGTGCCAGCAGCTCGGGACTATTCTTTTACGAGCAGTACTTC	14	TRBV7-9	TRBD2	-	TRBJ2-7
CASRPTGLTYEQYF	TGTGCCAGCAGGCCTACCGGACTTACCTACGAGCAGTACTTC	14	TRBV7-2	-	-	TRBJ2-7
CASSSRTGSDTQYF	TGTGCCAGCAGCTCGCGGACCGGTTCGGATACGCAGTATTTT	14	TRBV7-6	-	few	TRBJ2-3
CASRRGAGELFF	TGTGCCAGCCGAAGAGGGGCCGGGGAGCTGTTTTTT	12	TRBV19	-	-	TRBJ2-2
CASSPRTVNTEAFF	TGTGCCAGCAGCCCACGGACGGTGAACACTGAAGCTTTCTTT	14	TRBV9	-	few	TRBJ1-1
CASRRWGDGYTEAFF	TGTGCCAGCAGGAGGTGGGGGGATGGGTACACTGAAGCTTTCTTT	15	TRBV2	-	once	TRBJ1-1
CASSQGLPQETQYF	TGTGCCAGCAGCCAGGGACTACCCCAAGAGACCCAGTACTTC	14	TRBV14	TRBD2	once	TRBJ2-5
CASSEPGGGRGYTF	TGTGCCAGCAGTGAACCGGGAGGGGGCAGAGGCTACACCTTC	14	TRBV25-1	TRBD1	-	TRBJ1-2
CASSTDPPPQDTQYF	TGTGCCAGCAGCACGGACCCTCCACCCCAAGATACGCAGTATTTT	15	TRBV11-2	-	-	TRBJ2-3
CASSIGTSGIQETQYF	TGTGCCAGCAGCATTGGGACTAGCGGGATCCAAGAGACCCAGTACTTC	16	TRBV7-2	TRBD2	-	TRBJ2-5
CASSTAGTGTYEQYF	TGTGCCAGCAGCACAGCCGGGACAGGGACCTACGAGCAGTACTTC	15	TRBV28	TRBD1	-	TRBJ2-7
CASSPSGRDYEQYF	TGTGCCAGCAGCCCGTCTGGGCGCGACTACGAGCAGTACTTC	14	TRBV5-6	-	once	TRBJ2-7
CASSQEGRTEAFF	TGCGCCAGCAGCCAAGAAGGTAGGACTGAAGCTTTCTTT	13	TRBV4-1	-	-	TRBJ1-1
CASSFHSSGTRSYEQYF	TGTGCCAGCAGCTTCCATTCCTCCGGGACCCGCTCCTACGAGCAGTACTTC	17	TRBV5-6	-	large	TRBJ2-7
CASLKDGNYGYTF	TGTGCCAGTCTCAAGGACGGAAACTATGGCTACACCTTC	13	TRBV19	-	-	TRBJ1-2
CASSMDRASGNTIYF	TGTGCCAGTAGTATGGACAGGGCCTCTGGAAACACCATATATTTT	15	TRBV19	TRBD1	few	TRBJ1-3
CASSMASSGTGFYEQYF	TGTGCCAGTAGTATGGCGAGTTCCGGGACAGGGTTCTACGAGCAGTACTTC	17	TRBV19	TRBD1	-	TRBJ2-7
CSAPENYGYTF	TGCAGTGCCCCAGAGAACTATGGCTACACCTTC	11	TRBV20-1	-	-	TRBJ1-2
CASRINPGGVREKLFF	TGTGCCAGCAGGATTAACCCAGGGGGGGTCCGCGAAAAACTGTTTTTT	16	TRBV11-2	TRBD1	-	TRBJ1-4